This T cell receptor (beta chain) is from a study of cytomegalovirus exposure and HLA in healthy donors. Germline CDR1 and CDR2: MNHEY and SVGAGI. The CDR3 contains 14 residues. Trimming removed 3 bases from V and 2 bases from J, with 8 bases in between. The study ran its PCR with 60 Vbeta and 13 Jbeta primers. Clones were read by immunoSEQ multiplex PCR, and TCRdb kept only the in-frame ones, dropping some. The sample carries approximately 150,000 clones, more than 75% recorded once. The sequenced material came from PBMCs. The TCR originated in a man younger than 35 in good health and CMV-seropositive. The chain couples TRBV6-5 to TRBJ2-1; D is ambiguous. The CDR3 DNA sequence: TGTGCCAGCAGTTATACCGGTCCCTACAATGAGCAGTTCTTC. Translation gives CASSYTGPYNEQFF.